This TCR beta chain was recovered during a study of technical replicates of blood from a few donors. Some clones are missing from TCRdb's copy, which holds only in-frame ones; the method was immunoSEQ multiplex PCR. The sample carries tens of thousands of clones, 95% to 98% recorded once. The CDR3 runs 15 residues. Germline V gene data show CDR1 as GTSNPN and CDR2 as SVGIG (reference sequence). J gave up 1 base and V 1 base, and 0 bases lay outside the gene matches. V and J are TRBV30 and TRBJ2-2; 10 bases line up with TRBD2. Sequencing used T cells isolated from PBMCs. The sequence derives from a human donor in good health. CDR3 in amino acids: CAWSGTSGNTGELFF. In nucleotides, the CDR3 is TGTGCCTGGAGTGGGACTAGCGGGAACACCGGGGAGCTGTTTTTT.